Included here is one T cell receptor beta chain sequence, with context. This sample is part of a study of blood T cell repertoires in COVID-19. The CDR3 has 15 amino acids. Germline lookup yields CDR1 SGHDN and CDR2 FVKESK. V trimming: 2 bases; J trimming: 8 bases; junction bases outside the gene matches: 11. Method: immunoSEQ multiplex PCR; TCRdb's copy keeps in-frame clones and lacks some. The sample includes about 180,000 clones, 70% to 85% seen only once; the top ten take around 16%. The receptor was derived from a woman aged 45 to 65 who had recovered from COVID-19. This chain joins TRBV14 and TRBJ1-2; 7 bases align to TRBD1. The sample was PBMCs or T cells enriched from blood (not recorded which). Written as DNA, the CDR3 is TGTGCCAGCAGCCAAAGAGCTTCAGGGGGAGGCGGCTACACCTTC. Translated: CASSQRASGGGGYTF.